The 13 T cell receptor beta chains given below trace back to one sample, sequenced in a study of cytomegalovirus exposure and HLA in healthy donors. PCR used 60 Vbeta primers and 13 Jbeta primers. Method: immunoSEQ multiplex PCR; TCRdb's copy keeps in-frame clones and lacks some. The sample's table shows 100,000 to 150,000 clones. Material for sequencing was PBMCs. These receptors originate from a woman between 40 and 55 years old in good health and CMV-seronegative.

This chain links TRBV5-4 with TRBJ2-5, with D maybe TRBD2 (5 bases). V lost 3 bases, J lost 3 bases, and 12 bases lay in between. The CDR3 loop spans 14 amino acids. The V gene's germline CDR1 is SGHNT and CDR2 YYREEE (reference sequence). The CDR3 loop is CASSSPLGEETQYF. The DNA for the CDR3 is TGTGCCAGCAGCTCTCCACTAGGAGAAGAGACCCAGTACTTC.

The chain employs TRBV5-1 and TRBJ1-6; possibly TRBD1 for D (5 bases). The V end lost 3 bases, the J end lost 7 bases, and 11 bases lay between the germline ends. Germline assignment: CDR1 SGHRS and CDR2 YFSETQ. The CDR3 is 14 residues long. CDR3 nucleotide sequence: TGCGCCAGCAGCTCATTCCGGACAAATTCACCCCTCCACTTT. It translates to CASSSFRTNSPLHF.

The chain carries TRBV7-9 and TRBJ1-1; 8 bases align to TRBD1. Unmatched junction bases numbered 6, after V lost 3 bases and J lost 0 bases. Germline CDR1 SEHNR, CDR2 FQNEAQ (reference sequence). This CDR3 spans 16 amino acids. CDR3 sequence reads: CASSLPGTGMNTEAFF. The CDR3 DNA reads TGTGCCAGCAGCTTGCCTGGGACAGGTATGAACACTGAAGCTTTCTTT.

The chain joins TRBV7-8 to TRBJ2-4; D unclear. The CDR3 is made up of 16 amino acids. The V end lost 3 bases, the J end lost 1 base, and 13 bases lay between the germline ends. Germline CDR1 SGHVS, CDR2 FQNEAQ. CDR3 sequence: CASSLPLRFAKNIQYF. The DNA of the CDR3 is TGTGCCAGCAGCTTGCCGCTACGCTTCGCCAAAAACATTCAGTACTTC. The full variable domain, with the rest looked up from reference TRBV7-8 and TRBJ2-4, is GAGVSQSPRYKVAKRGQDVALRCDPISGHVSLFWYQQALGQGPEFLTYFQNEAQLDKSGLPSDRFFAERPEGSVSTLKIQRTQQEDSAVYLCASSLPLRFAKNIQYFGAGTRLSVL.

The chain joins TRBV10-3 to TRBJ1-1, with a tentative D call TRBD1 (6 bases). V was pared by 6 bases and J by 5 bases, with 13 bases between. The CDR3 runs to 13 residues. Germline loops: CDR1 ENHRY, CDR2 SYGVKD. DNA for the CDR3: TGTGCCATCAGAGTGGACAGAGGGACTGAAGCTTTCTTT. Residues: CAIRVDRGTEAFF.

CDR3 coding DNA: TGTGCCAGCAGTGATTGGGGGGACAATGAAAAACTGTTTTTT. This sequence encodes CASSDWGDNEKLFF. The rearrangement uses TRBV6-1 and TRBJ1-4; a weak D match, TRBD1 (5 bases). Germline values: CDR1 MNHNS, CDR2 SASEGT. CDR3 length: 14 residues. Trimming removed 3 bases at V and 5 bases at J, with 10 bases between.

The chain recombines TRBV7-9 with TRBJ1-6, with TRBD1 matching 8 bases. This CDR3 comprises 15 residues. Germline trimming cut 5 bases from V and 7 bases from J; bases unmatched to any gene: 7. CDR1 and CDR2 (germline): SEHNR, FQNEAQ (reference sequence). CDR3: CASSPRTGGNSPLHF. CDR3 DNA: TGTGCCAGCAGCCCCCGTACAGGGGGGAATTCACCCCTCCACTTT.

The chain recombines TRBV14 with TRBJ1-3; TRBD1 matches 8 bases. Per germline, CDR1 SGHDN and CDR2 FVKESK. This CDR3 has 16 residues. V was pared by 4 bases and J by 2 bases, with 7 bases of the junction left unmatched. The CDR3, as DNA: TGTGCCAGCAGCCCTACAAGGACAGGGACTGGAAACACCATATATTTT. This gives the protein CASSPTRTGTGNTIYF.

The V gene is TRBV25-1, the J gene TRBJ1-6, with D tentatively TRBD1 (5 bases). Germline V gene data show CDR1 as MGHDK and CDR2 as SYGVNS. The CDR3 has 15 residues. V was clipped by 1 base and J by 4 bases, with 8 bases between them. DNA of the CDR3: TGTGCCAGCAGTGAATTCCCAGGGTATAATTCACCCCTCCACTTT. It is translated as CASSEFPGYNSPLHF.

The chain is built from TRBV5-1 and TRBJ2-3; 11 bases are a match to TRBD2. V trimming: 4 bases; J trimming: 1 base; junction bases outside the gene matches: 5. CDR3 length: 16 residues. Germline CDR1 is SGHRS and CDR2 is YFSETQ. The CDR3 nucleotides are TGCGCCAGCAGCGACGTTAGCGGGGGGGGCACAGATACGCAGTATTTT. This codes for CASSDVSGGGTDTQYF.

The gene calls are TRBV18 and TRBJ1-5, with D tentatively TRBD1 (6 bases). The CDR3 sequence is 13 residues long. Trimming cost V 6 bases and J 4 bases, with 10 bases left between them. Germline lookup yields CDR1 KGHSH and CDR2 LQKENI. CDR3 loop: CASSTDRNQPQHF. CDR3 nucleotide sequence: TGTGCCAGCTCTACGGACAGAAATCAGCCCCAGCATTTT.

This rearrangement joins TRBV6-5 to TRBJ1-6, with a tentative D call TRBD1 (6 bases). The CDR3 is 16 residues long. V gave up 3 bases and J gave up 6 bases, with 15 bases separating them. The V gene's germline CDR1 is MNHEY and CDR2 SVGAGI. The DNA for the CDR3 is TGTGCCAGCAGTTATATGCTGGGGGCGAGTAATTCACCCCTCCACTTT. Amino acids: CASSYMLGASNSPLHF.

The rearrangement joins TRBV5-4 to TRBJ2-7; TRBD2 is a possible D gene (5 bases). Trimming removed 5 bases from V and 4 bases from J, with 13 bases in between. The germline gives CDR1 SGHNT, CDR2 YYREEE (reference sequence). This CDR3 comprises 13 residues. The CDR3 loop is CASSSSGSYEQYV. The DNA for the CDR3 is TGTGCCAGCAGTTCCTCGGGGTCTTACGAGCAGTACGTC.